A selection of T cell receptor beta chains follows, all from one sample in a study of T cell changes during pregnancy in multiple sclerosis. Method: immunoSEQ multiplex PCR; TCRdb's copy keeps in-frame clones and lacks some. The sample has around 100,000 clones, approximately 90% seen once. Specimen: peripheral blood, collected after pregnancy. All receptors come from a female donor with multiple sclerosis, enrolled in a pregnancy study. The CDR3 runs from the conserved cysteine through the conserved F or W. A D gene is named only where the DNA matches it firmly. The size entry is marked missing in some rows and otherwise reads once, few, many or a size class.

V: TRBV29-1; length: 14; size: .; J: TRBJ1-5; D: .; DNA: TGCAGCGTTTATAAATTGTATAGCAATCAGCCCCAGCATTTT; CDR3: CSVYKLYSNQPQHF
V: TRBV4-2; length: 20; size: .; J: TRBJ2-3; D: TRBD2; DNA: TGTGCCAGCAGCCTCCCCACTAGCGGGGGCCTTAAGCTCAGCACAGATACGCAGTATTTT; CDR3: CASSLPTSGGLKLSTDTQYF
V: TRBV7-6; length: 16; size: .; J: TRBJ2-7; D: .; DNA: TGTGCCAGCAGCTCCTCCAGGGCAGGGATTAACTACGAGCAGTACTTC; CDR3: CASSSSRAGINYEQYF
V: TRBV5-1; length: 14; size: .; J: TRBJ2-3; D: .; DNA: TGCGCCAGCAGCTTTAGTACGGTCACAGATACGCAGTATTTT; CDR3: CASSFSTVTDTQYF
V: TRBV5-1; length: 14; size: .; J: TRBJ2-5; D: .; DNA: TGCGCCCTCGCGGAGAAACTACGACAAGAGACCCAGTACTTC; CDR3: CALAEKLRQETQYF
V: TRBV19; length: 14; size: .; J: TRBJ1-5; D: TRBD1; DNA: TGTGCCAGTACCCCCCAGGGGGCTAGTCGGCCCCAGCATTTT; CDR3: CASTPQGASRPQHF
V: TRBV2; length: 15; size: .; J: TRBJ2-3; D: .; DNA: TGTGCCAGCAGTGAAAGGCGGTCTGGCACAGATACGCAGTATTTT; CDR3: CASSERRSGTDTQYF
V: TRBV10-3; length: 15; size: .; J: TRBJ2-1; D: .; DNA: TGTGCCATCAGTCCGACTGGGTCCCGAAACAATGAGCAGTTCTTC; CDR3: CAISPTGSRNNEQFF
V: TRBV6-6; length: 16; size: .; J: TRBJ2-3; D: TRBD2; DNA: TGTGCCAGCAGAACTAGAAGCGGGGGGGACACAGATACGCAGTATTTT; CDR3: CASRTRSGGDTDTQYF
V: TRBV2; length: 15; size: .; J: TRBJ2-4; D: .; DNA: TGTGCCAGCAGTGACTCAGGGCTAGCCAAAAACATTCAGTACTTC; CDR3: CASSDSGLAKNIQYF
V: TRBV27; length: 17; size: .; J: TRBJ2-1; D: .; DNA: TGTGCCAGCAGTTTATTGCCATGGGGGGGGCCCCACAATGAGCAGTTCTTC; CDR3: CASSLLPWGGPHNEQFF
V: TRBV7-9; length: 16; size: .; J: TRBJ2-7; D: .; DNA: TGTGCCAGCAGCTTACTCGGACAGTTGATGATCTACGAGCAGTACTTC; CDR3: CASSLLGQLMIYEQYF
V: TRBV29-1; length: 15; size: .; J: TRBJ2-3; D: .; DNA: TGCAGCGTTGTGTTTGCGAACCGGGAAACAGATACGCAGTATTTT; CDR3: CSVVFANRETDTQYF
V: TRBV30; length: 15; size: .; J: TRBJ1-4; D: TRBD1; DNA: TGTGCCTGGAGTCCCCCTGACAGGGGATTTGAAAAACTGTTTTTT; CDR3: CAWSPPDRGFEKLFF
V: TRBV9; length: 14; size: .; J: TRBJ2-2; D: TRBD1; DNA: TGTGCCAGCAGCGGAGGGACAGGGTCCGGGGAGCTGTTTTTT; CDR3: CASSGGTGSGELFF
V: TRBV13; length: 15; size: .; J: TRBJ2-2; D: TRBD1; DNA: TGTGCCAGCAGCGCCCGGACAGGGAAAGCCGGGGAGCTGTTTTTT; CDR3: CASSARTGKAGELFF
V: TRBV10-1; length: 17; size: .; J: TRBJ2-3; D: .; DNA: TGCGCCAGCAGTGTAGAATGGGGCAGGGGACCCACAGATACGCAGTATTTT; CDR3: CASSVEWGRGPTDTQYF
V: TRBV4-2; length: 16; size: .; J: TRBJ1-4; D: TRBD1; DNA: TGTGCCAGCAGCCGGACAGGCCCGGCAACTAATGAAAAACTGTTTTTT; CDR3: CASSRTGPATNEKLFF
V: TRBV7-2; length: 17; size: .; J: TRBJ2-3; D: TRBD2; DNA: TGTGCCAGCAGCTTCCCCCGCCTAGCGGGAGGGGGGGATACGCAGTATTTT; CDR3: CASSFPRLAGGGDTQYF
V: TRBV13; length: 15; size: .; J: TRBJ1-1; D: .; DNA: TGTGCCAGCAGCTACCCCCGGACAGTGAACACTGAAGCTTTCTTT; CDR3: CASSYPRTVNTEAFF
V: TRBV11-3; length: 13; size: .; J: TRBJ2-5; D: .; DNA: TGTGCCAGCAGCTTTTCCGGTGAAGAGACCCAGTACTTC; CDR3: CASSFSGEETQYF
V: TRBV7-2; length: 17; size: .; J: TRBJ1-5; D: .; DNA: TGTGCCAGCAGCTTAGTTGGAGGGAGTCGTAGCAATCAGCCCCAGCATTTT; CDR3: CASSLVGGSRSNQPQHF
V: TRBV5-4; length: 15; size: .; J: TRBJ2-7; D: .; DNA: TGTGCCAGCACCGACGGGGGGCTACTTTCCTACGAGCAGTACTTC; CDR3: CASTDGGLLSYEQYF
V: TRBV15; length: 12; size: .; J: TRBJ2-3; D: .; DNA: TGTGCCACCAGCCAGAGGCCAGATACGCAGTATTTT; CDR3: CATSQRPDTQYF
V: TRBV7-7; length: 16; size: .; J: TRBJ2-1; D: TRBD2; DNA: TGTGCCAGCAGCCCCGGACTAGCTCCAACCTACAATGAGCAGTTCTTC; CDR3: CASSPGLAPTYNEQFF
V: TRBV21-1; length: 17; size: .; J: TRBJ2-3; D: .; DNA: TGTGCCAGCACCTCCTTGGAAGGGGGTGGGAACGCAGATACGCAGTATTTT; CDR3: CASTSLEGGGNADTQYF
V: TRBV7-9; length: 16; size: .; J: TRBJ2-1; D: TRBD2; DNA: TGTGCCAGCAGTGGGACTAGCGGGAGGTACTACAATGAGCAGTTCTTC; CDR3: CASSGTSGRYYNEQFF
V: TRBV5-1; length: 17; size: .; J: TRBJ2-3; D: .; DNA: TGCGCCAGCAGCTTGCAGAGTTCCTCAGGGCCCACAGATACGCAGTATTTT; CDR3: CASSLQSSSGPTDTQYF
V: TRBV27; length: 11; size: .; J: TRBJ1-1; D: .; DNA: TGTGCCAGCATACAGGGCACTGAAGCTTTCTTT; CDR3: CASIQGTEAFF
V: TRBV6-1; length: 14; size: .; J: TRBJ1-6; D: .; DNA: TGTGCCAGCAGTGAAAGGGAGAATAATTCACCCCTCCACTTT; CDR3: CASSERENNSPLHF
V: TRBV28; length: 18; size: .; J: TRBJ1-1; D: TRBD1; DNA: TGTGCCAGCAGGGGGGTAGGGGGCTTAATAACCCCTGGGGGTGAAGCTTTCTTT; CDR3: CASRGVGGLITPGGEAFF
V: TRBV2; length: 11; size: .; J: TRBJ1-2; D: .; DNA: TGTGCCAGCATGGCGGGCTATGGCTACACCTTC; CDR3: CASMAGYGYTF
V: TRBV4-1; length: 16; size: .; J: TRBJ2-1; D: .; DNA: TGCGCCAGCAGCCAAGATCTGGCTTCCCAGGCCAATGAGCAGTTCTTC; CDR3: CASSQDLASQANEQFF
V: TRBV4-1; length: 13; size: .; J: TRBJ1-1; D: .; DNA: TGCGCCAGCAGCCAAGGCCAGGGAAATCCCGCTTTCTTT; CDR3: CASSQGQGNPAFF
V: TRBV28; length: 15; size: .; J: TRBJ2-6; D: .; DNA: TGTGCCAGCAGATTTGGGGCCTCTGGGGCCAACGTCCTGACTTTC; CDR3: CASRFGASGANVLTF
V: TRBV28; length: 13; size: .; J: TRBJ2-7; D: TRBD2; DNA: TGTGCCAGCATTAGGACTAGCGGAAAAGAGCAGTACTTC; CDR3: CASIRTSGKEQYF
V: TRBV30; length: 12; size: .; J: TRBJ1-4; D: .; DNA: TGTGCCTGGAGTCCCCCGTATGAAAAACTGTTTTTT; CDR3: CAWSPPYEKLFF
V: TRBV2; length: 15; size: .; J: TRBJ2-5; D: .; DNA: TGTGCCAGCAGTGAGAGCAGGGTCGGAGGGGAGACCCAGTACTTC; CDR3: CASSESRVGGETQYF
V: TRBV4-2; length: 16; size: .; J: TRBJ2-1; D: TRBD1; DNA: TGTGCCAGCAGCCGACGGACAGGCGCCTCCTACAATGAGCAGTTCTTC; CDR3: CASSRRTGASYNEQFF
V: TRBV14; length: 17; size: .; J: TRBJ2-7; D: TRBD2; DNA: TGTGCCAGCAGCCAGGAACCGGGACTAGCGGGTCCCTACGAGCAGTACTTC; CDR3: CASSQEPGLAGPYEQYF
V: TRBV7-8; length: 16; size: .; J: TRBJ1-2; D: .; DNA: TGTGCCAGCAGCTTATCGAATACCGGACAGAACTATGGCTACACCTTC; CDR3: CASSLSNTGQNYGYTF
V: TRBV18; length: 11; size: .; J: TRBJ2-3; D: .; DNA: TGTGCCAGCTCCGAGAAGGCGGCGCAGTATTTT; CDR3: CASSEKAAQYF
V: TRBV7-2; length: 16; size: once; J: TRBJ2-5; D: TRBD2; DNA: TGTGCCAGCAGCTTAGGGATCAATACCGGGGGGGAGACCCAGTACTTC; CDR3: CASSLGINTGGETQYF
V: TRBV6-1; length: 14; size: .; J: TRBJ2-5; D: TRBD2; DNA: TGTGCCAGCAGTAAGACTAGCGTGGAAGAGACCCAGTACTTC; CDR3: CASSKTSVEETQYF
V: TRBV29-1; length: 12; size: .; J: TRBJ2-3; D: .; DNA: TGCAGCGTTAGGGAGAACACAGATACGCAGTATTTT; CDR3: CSVRENTDTQYF
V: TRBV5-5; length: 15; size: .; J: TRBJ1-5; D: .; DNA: TGTGCCAGCAGCACCCAGGGTCAGGGCAATCAGCCCCAGCATTTT; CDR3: CASSTQGQGNQPQHF
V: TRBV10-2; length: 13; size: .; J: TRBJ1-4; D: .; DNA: TGCGCCAGCAGTGACCAGGGAACTGAAAAACTGTTTTTT; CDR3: CASSDQGTEKLFF
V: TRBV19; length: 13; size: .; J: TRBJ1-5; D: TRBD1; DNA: TGTGCCAGTAGACTGGACAGGGGTCAGCCCCAGCATTTT; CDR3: CASRLDRGQPQHF
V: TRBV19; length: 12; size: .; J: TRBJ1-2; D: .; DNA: TGTGCCAGTAGTATCACCCCGGGACTTAGAGTCTTC; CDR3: CASSITPGLRVF
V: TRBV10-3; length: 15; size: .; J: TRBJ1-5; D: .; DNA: TGTGCCATCAGTGAGATATTGGGTGAGGCTCAGCCCCAGCATTTT; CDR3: CAISEILGEAQPQHF
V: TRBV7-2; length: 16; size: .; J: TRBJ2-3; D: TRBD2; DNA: TGTGCCAGCAGATCTCGGACTAGCGGGGGTCCTGGGACGCAGTATTTT; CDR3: CASRSRTSGGPGTQYF
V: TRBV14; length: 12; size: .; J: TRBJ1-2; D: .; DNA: TGTGCCAGCAGCCAAGCTGGGCATGGCTACACCTTC; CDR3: CASSQAGHGYTF
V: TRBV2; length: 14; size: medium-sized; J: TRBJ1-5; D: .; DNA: TGTGCCAGCAGTGAAACAGGTAGCAATCAGCCCCAGCATTTT; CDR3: CASSETGSNQPQHF
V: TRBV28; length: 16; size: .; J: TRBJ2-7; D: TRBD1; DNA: TGTGCCAGCAGTTTGGGACAGGGGGTCGCCGGGGACGAGCAGTACTTC; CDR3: CASSLGQGVAGDEQYF
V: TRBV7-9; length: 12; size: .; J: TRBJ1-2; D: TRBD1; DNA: TGTGCCAGCAGCGACGGACAGGGACTTGCCACCTTC; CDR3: CASSDGQGLATF